A selection of T cell receptor beta chains follows, all from one sample in a study of blood T cell repertoires in COVID-19. Only in-frame clones appear in the TCRdb table, and some are missing; sequencing was by immunoSEQ multiplex PCR. The sample holds 70,000 or so clones; 70% to 80% are singletons and the top ten take more than 20%. Sequences were obtained from peripheral blood. The receptors originated from a man between 65 and 80 years old with acute or convalescent COVID-19. The CDR3 runs from the conserved cysteine through the conserved F or W. Fields, in order: V gene, D gene, clone size, J gene, CDR3 DNA, CDR3 protein. A D gene is named only where the DNA matches it firmly. Clone sizes are given selectively: once, few, many, or a class where the clone is expanded.

v_call: TRBV4-2
d_call: TRBD1
clone_size: .
j_call: TRBJ1-5
cdr3_nt: TGTGCCAGCAGCCACTATGGACGGGACAGCCAGCATTTT
cdr3_aa: CASSHYGRDSQHF

v_call: TRBV10-3
d_call: TRBD1
clone_size: once
j_call: TRBJ1-1
cdr3_nt: TGTGCCATCAGTGGACAGGGGAACAGGGGAGAAGCTTTCTTT
cdr3_aa: CAISGQGNRGEAFF

v_call: TRBV5-4
d_call: TRBD2
clone_size: .
j_call: TRBJ2-3
cdr3_nt: TGTGCCAGCAGACATAACAATCAAGCGGGGGGGGTCACAGATACGCAGTATTTT
cdr3_aa: CASRHNNQAGGVTDTQYF

v_call: TRBV12-3/TRBV12-4
d_call: .
clone_size: few
j_call: TRBJ1-1
cdr3_nt: TGTGCCAGCAGTTTCGAGAGGCACGAAGCTTTCTTT
cdr3_aa: CASSFERHEAFF

v_call: TRBV6-1
d_call: .
clone_size: few
j_call: TRBJ2-5
cdr3_nt: TGTGCCAGCAGCGAAGGGGGGCGGAGTAGAACCCAGTACTTC
cdr3_aa: CASSEGGRSRTQYF

v_call: TRBV25-1
d_call: .
clone_size: few
j_call: TRBJ1-3
cdr3_nt: TGTGCCAGCAGTGCAGCAGGGGCAAACACCATATATTTT
cdr3_aa: CASSAAGANTIYF

v_call: TRBV28
d_call: .
clone_size: .
j_call: TRBJ2-7
cdr3_nt: TGTGCCACCGCCCCAAACAGGGTCCGCTACGAGCAGTACTTC
cdr3_aa: CATAPNRVRYEQYF

v_call: TRBV27
d_call: .
clone_size: .
j_call: TRBJ2-7
cdr3_nt: TGTGCCAGCAGTGGTCGGACTACGCGCGAGCAGTACTTC
cdr3_aa: CASSGRTTREQYF

v_call: TRBV7-3
d_call: .
clone_size: .
j_call: TRBJ2-3
cdr3_nt: TGTGCCAGCAGCTTAAATCTAGGTGCAGATACGCAGTATTTT
cdr3_aa: CASSLNLGADTQYF

v_call: TRBV11-3
d_call: .
clone_size: .
j_call: TRBJ1-1
cdr3_nt: TGTGCCAGCAGCTTAGCTAGAGGCACTGAAGCTTTCTTT
cdr3_aa: CASSLARGTEAFF

v_call: TRBV7-7
d_call: TRBD1
clone_size: once
j_call: TRBJ2-7
cdr3_nt: TGTGCTAGCAGCTTACAGGAACAGGGGTACGAGCAGTACTTC
cdr3_aa: CASSLQEQGYEQYF

v_call: TRBV27
d_call: TRBD1
clone_size: .
j_call: TRBJ1-2
cdr3_nt: TGTGCCAGCAGTCCACGACAGGGCAGCTATGGCTACACCTTC
cdr3_aa: CASSPRQGSYGYTF

v_call: TRBV18
d_call: .
clone_size: .
j_call: TRBJ1-1
cdr3_nt: TGTGCCAGCTCACCACCGCAGGCGTTACGGGGCACTGAAGCTTTCTTT
cdr3_aa: CASSPPQALRGTEAFF

v_call: TRBV14
d_call: TRBD1
clone_size: few
j_call: TRBJ2-3
cdr3_nt: TGTGCCAGCAGCAGGACAGGGGGCGATACGCAGTATTTT
cdr3_aa: CASSRTGGDTQYF

v_call: TRBV27
d_call: .
clone_size: few
j_call: TRBJ1-1
cdr3_nt: TGTGCCAGCAGTTTTGCGAGCACCCCGAGGACTGAAGCTTTCTTT
cdr3_aa: CASSFASTPRTEAFF

v_call: TRBV24-1
d_call: .
clone_size: once
j_call: TRBJ2-3
cdr3_nt: TGTGCCACCAGTGGTCGCGCGACTAGCACAGATACGCAGTATTTT
cdr3_aa: CATSGRATSTDTQYF

v_call: TRBV7-2
d_call: .
clone_size: few
j_call: TRBJ1-3
cdr3_nt: TGTGCCAGCAGCTTAGCGCTCTCAGGGTGGGGAAACACCATATATTTT
cdr3_aa: CASSLALSGWGNTIYF

v_call: TRBV9
d_call: .
clone_size: .
j_call: TRBJ2-4
cdr3_nt: TGTGCCAGCAGCCAGGTTTACGAAAACATTCAGTACTTC
cdr3_aa: CASSQVYENIQYF

v_call: TRBV7-2
d_call: TRBD2
clone_size: .
j_call: TRBJ2-7
cdr3_nt: TGTGCCAGCAGCTTGACTAGCGGGAGTTACGAGCAGTACTTC
cdr3_aa: CASSLTSGSYEQYF

v_call: TRBV2
d_call: TRBD1
clone_size: few
j_call: TRBJ1-1
cdr3_nt: TGTGCCAGCAGTGAAGCTGACAGGGTCAACACTGAAGCTTTCTTT
cdr3_aa: CASSEADRVNTEAFF

v_call: TRBV24-1
d_call: TRBD1
clone_size: .
j_call: TRBJ2-1
cdr3_nt: TGTGCCACCAGTGATTTAGCGGGACAGGGTCTTTTTGAGCAGTTCTTC
cdr3_aa: CATSDLAGQGLFEQFF

v_call: TRBV6-2/TRBV6-3
d_call: .
clone_size: few
j_call: TRBJ2-1
cdr3_nt: TGTGCCAGCAGTTATAGTATGGGGACAACCTACAATGAGCAGTTCTTC
cdr3_aa: CASSYSMGTTYNEQFF

v_call: TRBV7-9
d_call: .
clone_size: .
j_call: TRBJ1-4
cdr3_nt: TGTGCCAGCAGCTCAGGGGCAGGAATTGGGGAAAAACTGTTTTTT
cdr3_aa: CASSSGAGIGEKLFF

v_call: TRBV5-6
d_call: .
clone_size: .
j_call: TRBJ2-5
cdr3_nt: TGTGCCAGCAGCTTGGGAGTTAGCTGGGAGACCCAGTACTTC
cdr3_aa: CASSLGVSWETQYF

v_call: TRBV4-1
d_call: .
clone_size: .
j_call: TRBJ2-5
cdr3_nt: TGCGCCAGCAGTCGGACTGGAAAAGAGACCCAGTACTTC
cdr3_aa: CASSRTGKETQYF

v_call: TRBV2
d_call: .
clone_size: .
j_call: TRBJ1-3
cdr3_nt: TGTGCCAGCAGTTCAGGGGCTGGAAACACCATATATTTT
cdr3_aa: CASSSGAGNTIYF

v_call: TRBV4-2
d_call: TRBD1
clone_size: .
j_call: TRBJ1-2
cdr3_nt: TGTGCCAGCAGCTCCGGGACAGGGGGCCCAGTGGTCTATGGCTACACCTTC
cdr3_aa: CASSSGTGGPVVYGYTF

v_call: TRBV27
d_call: .
clone_size: .
j_call: TRBJ1-4
cdr3_nt: TGTGCCAGCAGGAGCGGCCGTAATGAAAAACTGTTTTTT
cdr3_aa: CASRSGRNEKLFF

v_call: TRBV11-2
d_call: TRBD1
clone_size: .
j_call: TRBJ1-1
cdr3_nt: TGTGCCAGCACCCCACAGGGGGGGATCACTGAAGCTTTCTTT
cdr3_aa: CASTPQGGITEAFF

v_call: TRBV5-1
d_call: .
clone_size: .
j_call: TRBJ1-1
cdr3_nt: TGCGCCAGCAGCGTGACAGGGAACACTGAAGCTTTCTTT
cdr3_aa: CASSVTGNTEAFF

v_call: TRBV6-5
d_call: .
clone_size: .
j_call: TRBJ2-3
cdr3_nt: TGTGCCAGCAGTTACTCTACCGGGGACTCCCTCTCGGAGTATTTT
cdr3_aa: CASSYSTGDSLSEYF

v_call: TRBV24-1
d_call: .
clone_size: .
j_call: TRBJ2-3
cdr3_nt: TGTGCCACCAGGGGAACAGGTCCTTACACAGATACGCAGTATTTT
cdr3_aa: CATRGTGPYTDTQYF

v_call: TRBV5-1
d_call: .
clone_size: .
j_call: TRBJ1-3
cdr3_nt: TGCGCCAGCAGCACGGGACACACTACGCCCGGAAACACCATATATTTT
cdr3_aa: CASSTGHTTPGNTIYF

v_call: TRBV2
d_call: TRBD1
clone_size: .
j_call: TRBJ2-7
cdr3_nt: TGTGCCAGCAGCCCCGGACAGGGTCTTGGCGAGCAGTACTTC
cdr3_aa: CASSPGQGLGEQYF

v_call: TRBV11-2
d_call: .
clone_size: .
j_call: TRBJ2-7
cdr3_nt: TGTGCCAGCAGCCTAGACAGGTTATCCTACGAGCAGTACTTC
cdr3_aa: CASSLDRLSYEQYF

v_call: TRBV19
d_call: .
clone_size: few
j_call: TRBJ1-1
cdr3_nt: TGTGCCAGTAGTAACCCTACGACGGGAACTGAAGCTTTCTTT
cdr3_aa: CASSNPTTGTEAFF

v_call: TRBV9
d_call: TRBD2
clone_size: .
j_call: TRBJ2-4
cdr3_nt: TGTGCCAGCAGCTCCCGGACTAGCGGAAACATTCAGTACTTC
cdr3_aa: CASSSRTSGNIQYF

v_call: TRBV5-4
d_call: .
clone_size: .
j_call: TRBJ1-5
cdr3_nt: TGTGCCACCCACAGGGCACATAGCAATCAGCCCCAGCATTTT
cdr3_aa: CATHRAHSNQPQHF

v_call: TRBV19
d_call: TRBD2
clone_size: .
j_call: TRBJ2-1
cdr3_nt: TGTGCCAGTGTTACTAGCGGGATTTCGAGCTCCTACAATGAGCAGTTCTTC
cdr3_aa: CASVTSGISSSYNEQFF

v_call: TRBV5-1
d_call: .
clone_size: .
j_call: TRBJ2-3
cdr3_nt: TGCGCCAGCAGCCCCGTTTCCAGCGCAGATACGCAGTATTTT
cdr3_aa: CASSPVSSADTQYF

v_call: TRBV5-1
d_call: TRBD1
clone_size: .
j_call: TRBJ1-6
cdr3_nt: TGCGCCAGCAGCTTGGGACTCCAGGGGGATAATTCACCCCTCCACTTT
cdr3_aa: CASSLGLQGDNSPLHF

v_call: TRBV29-1
d_call: .
clone_size: .
j_call: TRBJ2-1
cdr3_nt: TGCAGCGTTGGTGAACCAGATGAGCAGTTCTTC
cdr3_aa: CSVGEPDEQFF

v_call: TRBV7-2
d_call: .
clone_size: .
j_call: TRBJ1-3
cdr3_nt: TGTGCCAGCAGCTTAGGGCAGGCAGCCTCTGGAAACACCATATATTTT
cdr3_aa: CASSLGQAASGNTIYF

v_call: TRBV7-3
d_call: .
clone_size: few
j_call: TRBJ2-5
cdr3_nt: TGTGCCAGCAGCCCGGACAGACAAGAGACCCAGTACTTC
cdr3_aa: CASSPDRQETQYF

v_call: TRBV28
d_call: .
clone_size: .
j_call: TRBJ2-3
cdr3_nt: TGTGCCAGCACCCTAATGGGCAGGACAGATACGCAGTATTTT
cdr3_aa: CASTLMGRTDTQYF

v_call: TRBV18
d_call: .
clone_size: .
j_call: TRBJ2-1
cdr3_nt: TGTGCCAGCTCACCACCGATTGGGGGAGGCTACAATGAGCAGTTCTTC
cdr3_aa: CASSPPIGGGYNEQFF

v_call: TRBV10-2
d_call: .
clone_size: few
j_call: TRBJ2-7
cdr3_nt: TGCGCCAGCAAACTAGACCGGAACTCCTACGAGCAGTACTTC
cdr3_aa: CASKLDRNSYEQYF

v_call: TRBV9
d_call: .
clone_size: once
j_call: TRBJ2-7
cdr3_nt: TGTGCCAGCAGCCCCCATGGGGGAGGGGGCTACGAGCAGTACTTC
cdr3_aa: CASSPHGGGGYEQYF

v_call: TRBV5-1
d_call: TRBD2
clone_size: .
j_call: TRBJ2-7
cdr3_nt: TGCGCCAGCAGCTGGGACGGGGGGACTCGGGGAGAGCAGTACTTC
cdr3_aa: CASSWDGGTRGEQYF

v_call: TRBV29-1
d_call: .
clone_size: .
j_call: TRBJ1-4
cdr3_nt: TGCAGCGGTCTAGGGAGAAGGGATGAAAAACTGTTTTTT
cdr3_aa: CSGLGRRDEKLFF

v_call: TRBV27
d_call: TRBD1
clone_size: .
j_call: TRBJ1-1
cdr3_nt: TGTGCCAGGGCACCGGGACAGCAGAACACTGAAGCTTTCTTT
cdr3_aa: CARAPGQQNTEAFF

v_call: TRBV11-2
d_call: TRBD1
clone_size: .
j_call: TRBJ1-6
cdr3_nt: TGTGCCAGCAGCCCCGGGACAGCCAATTCACCCCTCCACTTT
cdr3_aa: CASSPGTANSPLHF

v_call: TRBV7-3
d_call: .
clone_size: .
j_call: TRBJ2-6
cdr3_nt: TGTGCCAGCAGCTTAAGCGGATCTGGGGCCAACGTCCTGACTTTC
cdr3_aa: CASSLSGSGANVLTF